Presented here are 14 T cell receptor beta chains from one specimen sequenced in a study of cytomegalovirus exposure and HLA in healthy donors. Only in-frame clones appear in the TCRdb table, and some are missing; sequencing was by immunoSEQ multiplex PCR. The repertoire holds approximately 210,000 clones, with about 91% as singletons. Source material: PBMCs. The receptors stem from a woman aged 18-29 years in good health and CMV-seronegative.

This sequence joins TRBV5-1 and TRBJ2-1; no clear D gene. Trimming left V 0 bases short and J 3 bases short, with 4 bases between. This CDR3 region has 13 residues. Germline CDR1 and CDR2: SGHRS and YFSETQ. The CDR3 region has the DNA TGCGCCAGCAGCTTGGGTCTCTACAATGAGCAGTTCTTC. Translated: CASSLGLYNEQFF.

V is TRBV19 and J is TRBJ2-7; a weak D match, TRBD1 (6 bases). The CDR3 extends over 11 amino acids. Trimming removed 5 bases from V and 7 bases from J, with 9 bases in between. Germline lookup yields CDR1 LNHDA and CDR2 SQIVND (reference sequence). The CDR3, as DNA: TGTGCCAGTAGTGCCCAGGGGGAGCAGTACTTC. This codes for CASSAQGEQYF.

The CDR3: CASSPLGPRTSGSNGELFF. Written as DNA, the CDR3 is TGTGCCAGCTCACCACTCGGACCCCGGACTAGCGGGAGTAACGGGGAGCTGTTTTTT. The chain has TRBV18 and TRBJ2-2, with 13 bases that match TRBD2. The length of the CDR3 is 19 residues. V lost 1 base to trimming and J lost 7 bases; unmatched junction nucleotides: 12. Per germline, CDR1 KGHSH and CDR2 LQKENI.

The chain employs TRBV28 and TRBJ1-2, with a weak D call TRBD1 (6 bases). The CDR3 totals 14 residues. Trimming stripped 2 bases from V and 4 bases from J, with 11 bases between. Germline CDR1 reads MDHEN; CDR2 reads SYDVKM. In DNA, the CDR3 is TGTGCCAGCAGTTTAGTAACAGGGTTCTATGGCTACACCTTC. This encodes CASSLVTGFYGYTF.

The chain recombines TRBV27 with TRBJ2-7; TRBD1 aligns across 12 bases. Looked up from germline, CDR1 is MNHEY and CDR2 is SMNVEV (reference sequence). The CDR3 extends over 15 amino acids. Trimming took 4 bases from V and 5 from J; bases not matched to a gene: 6. The CDR3 is CASSSRGTGGNEQYF. CDR3 sequence (DNA): TGTGCCAGCAGTTCGAGGGGGACAGGGGGCAACGAGCAGTACTTC.

V gene TRBV2 combines with J gene TRBJ2-1, with D hard to call. Trimming removed 1 base from V and 8 bases from J, with 12 bases in between. Germline V lookup: CDR1 SNHLY, CDR2 FYNNEI. The CDR3 is made up of 14 amino acids. The CDR3 bases are TGTGCCAGCAGTGAAGTCTTAGTTCTCCATGAGCAGTTCTTC. Translation: CASSEVLVLHEQFF.

The genes are TRBV12-5 and TRBJ2-6; D might be TRBD1 (5 bases). Trimming removed 7 bases at V and 0 bases at J, with 16 bases between. This CDR3 has 17 amino acids. The germline V gene has CDR1 LGHNT and CDR2 FRNRAP. The CDR3 loop reads CASAEIDSYSGANVLTF. The CDR3 bases are TGTGCTAGTGCCGAAATCGACAGCTACTCTGGGGCCAACGTCCTGACTTTC.

The rearrangement uses TRBV7-8 and TRBJ2-2; 10 nucleotides align to TRBD2. V trimming: 5 bases; J trimming: 2 bases; junction bases outside the gene matches: 8. The CDR3 length is 17 residues. CDR1 and CDR2 (germline): SGHVS, FQNEAQ. The CDR3 DNA reads TGTGCCAGCAGCATGTTCCCTAGCGGGGGTAACACCGGGGAGCTGTTTTTT. It encodes CASSMFPSGGNTGELFF.

This rearrangement joins TRBV6-1 to TRBJ2-7, with 10 positions matching TRBD1. J gave up 7 bases and V 5 bases, and 8 bases lay outside the gene matches. This CDR3 has 14 amino acids. Per germline, CDR1 MNHNS and CDR2 SASEGT. The CDR3: CASSPPGQGKEQYF. CDR3 DNA sequence: TGTGCCAGCAGTCCCCCGGGACAGGGGAAGGAGCAGTACTTC.

The V call is TRBV28, the J call TRBJ1-1, with TRBD1 identical over 8 bases. The V and J ends lost 8 bases and 4 bases, in that order; junction bases with no gene match: 15. The germline gives CDR1 MDHEN, CDR2 SYDVKM. The CDR3 runs 16 residues. The CDR3 DNA follows: TGTGCCAGCGCCCCAGGGGGCGTGCGGGTTACCACTGAAGCTTTCTTT. It is translated as CASAPGGVRVTTEAFF.

CDR3 nucleotide sequence: TGTGCCAGCAGCCCCAAGGGACACCACCAAGAGACCCAGTACTTC. Its protein is CASSPKGHHQETQYF. V and J are TRBV7-3 and TRBJ2-5, with a weak D call TRBD1 (6 bases). CDR3 size: 15 residues. The V gene's germline CDR1 is SGHTA and CDR2 FQGTGA. V was trimmed by 5 bases and J by 0 bases, leaving 13 bases between them. The full variable domain, completed using reference TRBV7-3 and TRBJ2-5, is GAGVSQTPSNKVTEKGKYVELRCDPISGHTALYWYRQSLGQGPEFLIYFQGTGAADDSGLPNDRFFAVRPEGSVSTLKIQRTERGDSAVYLCASSPKGHHQETQYFGPGTRLLVL.

The chain couples TRBV29-1 to TRBJ2-1, with D possibly matching TRBD2 (5 bases). The CDR3 runs to 13 residues. V lost 7 bases, J lost 10 bases, and 20 bases lay in between. Germline V gene data show CDR1 as SQVTM and CDR2 as ANQGSEA. This CDR3 reads CSGAFRREGEQFF. The DNA of the CDR3 is TGCAGCGGCGCGTTCCGCCGGGAAGGAGAGCAGTTCTTC.

This chain's CDR3 is CSVEPFGQGDEQYF. CDR3 in DNA: TGCAGCGTTGAACCCTTCGGACAGGGGGACGAGCAGTACTTC. This sequence joins TRBV29-1 and TRBJ2-7; TRBD1 aligns across 10 bases. The germline gives CDR1 SQVTM, CDR2 ANQGSEA. This CDR3 is built from 14 residues. V lost 2 bases and J lost 5; bases outside the gene matches: 6.

This chain links TRBV19 with TRBJ1-4, with 7 nucleotides matching TRBD1. This CDR3 has 15 residues. Germline CDR1 reads LNHDA; CDR2 reads SQIVND (reference sequence). J lost 7 bases, V lost 3 bases, and 8 bases had no gene match. The CDR3 bases are TGTGCCAGTAGTATCCCCTCGGCAGGGGGTGAAAAACTGTTTTTT. Its protein is CASSIPSAGGEKLFF.